This TCR beta chain was obtained from a study of PD-L1 blockade in urothelial cancer (dated by TCRdb to about 2017). Notes on the research overall: Every patient began therapy in about 2014 and was given atezolizumab 1,200 mg intravenously every 3 weeks. About nine tenths of the roughly 29 patients were identified as males with urothelial cancer of bladder origin, and a prior smoking history was reported by 18 of 29 patients. Patients had an ECOG performance status of 0 or 1 and had received between 0 and 3 prior chemotherapy regimens. Blood samples were analyzed at two time points: 3 weeks after treatment start (second dose) and 6 weeks after treatment start. Blood samples gave median yields of around 150,000 T cells and some 84,000 unique TCRs, along with a median clonality of approximately 0.08. The study was an exploratory multi-omic analysis of somatic, immune and clinical correlates of response to PD-L1 blockade with atezolizumab in urothelial cancer. Pretreatment tumor samples and matched peripheral blood, collected serially before and after atezolizumab treatment, underwent TCR sequencing. Durable clinical benefit meant progression-free survival longer than 6 months, and TCR features were also tested against progression-free and overall survival. In the same patients, whole exome sequencing and RNA sequencing of pretreatment tumors were performed in addition to TCR sequencing. About 10 patients reached durable clinical benefit, while some 20 patients did not. Pretreatment blood TCR-seq was available for about 30 patients, at least one posttreatment blood collection was obtained for some 24 patients, and tumor TCR-seq was available for some 24 patients.

The sample's time point, from its label and the paper: pretreatment peripheral blood. The cohort included 29 patients with locally advanced or metastatic urothelial carcinoma who were treated at Memorial Sloan Kettering on a trial protocol. Peripheral blood mononuclear cells were collected from each patient pretreatment and during treatment, giving between 1 and 8 total time points per patient. The Qiagen DNeasy Blood extraction kit was used to purify genomic DNA from total PBMCs and tumor samples. PBMCs were collected pretreatment and during treatment, and were isolated and stored as previously described. The study at large found these results: Because of the small sample size (n ≈ 29) and the many exploratory analyses performed, the results are intended to be regarded as hypothesis-generating. A pretreatment peripheral blood TCR clonality below the median was linked to improved progression-free and overall survival. Among patients with durable benefit, tumor-associated TCR clones showed greater expansion in peripheral blood 3 weeks after treatment started (n = 22, p = 0.022).

Synthetic TCR analog templates were spiked into each PCR so that absolute template abundance could be estimated from read counts. The immunoSEQ assay used bias-controlled V and J gene primers to amplify TCRbeta CDR3 regions from genomic DNA. Rearranged TCRbeta segments were sequenced at approximately 20X coverage. Per the source publication's procedure: Sequencing errors were corrected by clustering, and CDR3s were annotated against IMGT so that V, D and J genes could be assigned. Downstream analyses used only productive TCRbeta rearrangements, leaving out any out-of-frame or stop-codon sequences. Clonality was computed as one minus Shannon entropy normalized by the log of the number of unique productive sequences. Fisher's exact test with Benjamini-Hochberg correction, at a threshold of adjusted p below 0.01, was used to find clones that differed between time points or between blood and tumor. TCRdb retrieved this table from immuneACCESS and kept in-frame rearrangements only. Not all clones are present; in checked studies, unresolved V genes account for under half, and no reason is known for the remainder. From that table come the V and J calls and clone size; the DNA was used to work out D and trimming. Present in this sample are approximately 90,000 clones, roughly 84% of which were seen just once. Jointly, the top ten make up 2% to 2.5% of the sample.

With respect to this clone: It lacks a known antigen. No base qualities exist here, and no much larger clone lies one base off it.

From cysteine to phenylalanine, the CDR3 is 14 amino acids long. Of the read, only the CDR3 DNA is kept; its 42 bases are in frame from base 1. Germline trimming amounts to 5 bases on V and 0 bases on J, with 4 as the count of junction bases outside the gene matches. Via the germline V gene, CDR1 is MNHEY and CDR2 SVGAGI. The chain links TRBV6-5 with TRBJ2-7; TRBD2 matches 7 bases in the middle. The sequences come from PBMCs, collected around atezolizumab (anti-PD-L1) treatment. This receptor was taken from a man aged 55 to 70 with urothelial cancer. The CDR3 amino acid sequence is: CASSMGGSSYEQYF. The DNA reads as follows: TGTGCCAGCAGTATGGGGGGGAGCTCCTACGAGCAGTACTTC.